These 30 T cell receptor beta chains were all obtained from the same sample, sequenced in a study of T cells in Graves' hyperthyroidism and ophthalmopathy. RNA transcripts gave rise to amplified TCR beta CDR3 regions. The HTBI set primed first-round TCR CDR3 RT-PCR. MiXCR, run by TCRdb on the multiplex PCR reads, gives a single entry per CDR3 protein. Of 350,000 to 400,000 distinct CDR3 sequences listed, under 15% are singletons. The sequenced material came from blood. The receptor set was obtained from a woman aged 25 to 39 with Graves' hyperthyroidism.

This clonotype was seen repeatedly, ten times or more. The chain is built from TRBV3-1 and TRBJ1-1, with TRBD1 as a possible D gene (6 bases). This CDR3 spans 13 amino acids. Trimming cost V 8 bases and J 7 bases, with 17 bases left between them. CDR1 and CDR2 from the germline V gene are LGHDT and YNNKEL (reference sequence). The CDR3 DNA follows: TGTGCCAGCCTACTGGCGGGGGGCAGTGAAGCTTTCTTT. This sequence encodes CASLLAGGSEAFF.

This clonotype was found many times. This chain uses TRBV28 with TRBJ2-1; no clear D gene. V lost 3 bases and J lost 6, with 0 bases in between. From germline, CDR1 is MDHEN and CDR2 SYDVKM. The CDR3 extends over 10 amino acids. CDR3 DNA: TGTGCCAGCAGTTTCAATGAGCAGTTCTTC. Its translation is CASSFNEQFF.

There are a few counts of this clonotype. The chain links TRBV5-1 to TRBJ1-2; no clear D. Between the trimmed V and J ends, which lost 6 bases and 4 bases, there was a span of 16 bases. The CDR3 is made up of 14 amino acids. CDR1 and CDR2 (germline): SGHRS, YFSETQ. DNA for the CDR3: TGCGCCAGCACCCAGGAGGGAAAAGGCTATGGCTACACCTTC. Translation: CASTQEGKGYGYTF.

V usage is TRBV5-6 and J usage is TRBJ1-1; no clear D. The V gene's germline CDR1 is SGHDT and CDR2 YYEEEE. V lost 3 bases and J 1 base, leaving 10 bases between the germline ends. This CDR3 comprises 14 residues. As DNA, the CDR3 is TGTGCCAGCAGCTCCCTGGATACGAACACTGAAGCTTTCTTT. Encoded protein: CASSSLDTNTEAFF.

The chain couples TRBV2 to TRBJ1-1; D possibly corresponds to TRBD1 (5 bases). V was clipped by 6 bases and J by 0 bases, with 8 bases between them. The germline CDR1 and CDR2 sequences are SNHLY and FYNNEI. CDR3 size: 13 residues. CDR3 DNA: TGTGCCAGCAGGACAGATATGAACACTGAAGCTTTCTTT. It encodes CASRTDMNTEAFF.

This clonotype was seen at least ten times. J is TRBJ2-1 and V is TRBV20-1, with 8 bases fitting TRBD2. V shed 0 bases, J shed 8 bases, and the junction held 9 bases outside the gene matches. The CDR3 is 15 amino acids. In germline, CDR1 is DFQATT, CDR2 SNEGSKA (reference sequence). The CDR3 DNA reads as TGCAGTGCTAGAGATGCGGCGGGAGGAGGGTATGAGCAGTTCTTC. Translated, it gives CSARDAAGGGYEQFF.

This clonotype was counted ten times or more. The CDR3 DNA is TGTGCCAGCAGGGGGACTAGCGGCGGGGAGCTGTTTTTT. It encodes CASRGTSGGELFF. The chain recombines TRBV2 with TRBJ2-2, with TRBD2 identical over 11 bases. Trimming took 6 bases from V and 7 from J; bases not matched to a gene: 1. The CDR3 consists of 13 residues. In germline, CDR1 is SNHLY, CDR2 FYNNEI.

The chain links TRBV15 to TRBJ1-1, with no clear D. This CDR3 is 14 amino acids long. From germline, CDR1 is LNHNV and CDR2 YYDKDF (reference sequence). With 0 bases removed from V and 4 bases from J, the gap between germline ends came to 9 bases. The CDR3 region is CATSRDFGSTEAFF. CDR3 coding DNA: TGTGCCACCAGCAGAGATTTCGGGAGCACTGAAGCTTTCTTT.

The CDR3 sequence: CASSPGLAGTCEQYF. Written as DNA, the CDR3 is TGTGCCAGCTCACCGGGGCTAGCGGGAACCTGCGAGCAGTACTTC. This rearrangement joins TRBV18 to TRBJ2-7, with 9 positions matching TRBD2. The J segment lost 6 bases and the V segment lost 3 bases, leaving 9 bases of the junction unmatched. Per the germline V gene, CDR1 is KGHSH and CDR2 is LQKENI. This CDR3 region has 15 residues.

CDR3 residues: CATSSPGGGYEQYF. The CDR3 nucleotides read TGTGCCACCAGCAGCCCGGGCGGGGGCTACGAGCAGTACTTC. J is TRBJ2-7 and V is TRBV15; 7 positions match TRBD2. V trimming: 3 bases; J trimming: 3 bases; junction bases outside the gene matches: 5. The CDR3 length is 14 residues. CDR1 LNHNV and CDR2 YYDKDF come from the germline V gene (reference sequence). Full variable domain (remainder filled in from reference TRBV15 and TRBJ2-7): DAMVIQNPRYQVTQFGKPVTLSCSQTLNHNVMYWYQQKSSQAPKLLFHYYDKDFNNEADTPDNFQSRRPNTSFCFLDIRSPGLGDTAMYLCATSSPGGGYEQYFGPGTRLTVT.

This clonotype was observed a few times. This CDR3 is CASTVGTGTGELFF. The CDR3, as DNA: TGTGCCAGCACCGTCGGGACAGGCACCGGGGAGCTGTTTTTT. This chain joins TRBV2 and TRBJ2-2; 8 bases are shared with TRBD1. The germline CDR1 and CDR2 sequences are SNHLY and FYNNEI. The CDR3 consists of 14 residues. V was pared by 7 bases and J by 4 bases, with 5 bases of the junction left unmatched. Using reference TRBV2 and TRBJ2-2 for the parts outside the CDR3, the full variable domain is EPEVTQTPSHQVTQMGQEVILRCVPISNHLYFYWYRQILGQKVEFLVSFYNNEISEKSEIFDDQFSVERPDGSNFTLKIRSTKLEDSAMYFCASTVGTGTGELFFGEGSRLTVL.

This clonotype was detected ten times or more. The chain has TRBV27 and TRBJ2-2; D is perhaps TRBD2 (6 bases). Germline V CDR1 and CDR2: MNHEY, SMNVEV (reference sequence). V was pared by 6 bases and J by 7 bases, with 18 bases between. This CDR3 is 15 amino acids long. As DNA, the CDR3 is TGTGCCAGCAGAATTGCGGGGCTTTCCGACGGGGAGCTGTTTTTT. Protein sequence: CASRIAGLSDGELFF.

V and J are TRBV9 and TRBJ2-7; D gene ambiguous. The CDR3 runs 14 residues. Trimming stripped 0 bases from V and 2 bases from J, with 9 bases between. Germline CDR1 SGDLS, CDR2 YYNGEE. The CDR3 loop is CASSVDHSPYEQYF. The CDR3 coding sequence is TGTGCCAGCAGCGTAGATCACAGCCCCTACGAGCAGTACTTC.

This clonotype was recorded many times. The rearrangement joins TRBV2 to TRBJ2-1, with unresolved D. The V end was cut by 5 bases, the J end by 12 bases, with 14 bases between. Germline CDR1 and CDR2: SNHLY and FYNNEI. This CDR3 region has 12 residues. This CDR3 reads CASSLDSIGQFF. The CDR3 DNA sequence: TGTGCCAGCAGTCTTGACTCCATTGGGCAGTTCTTC.

This clonotype was observed many times. The gene calls are TRBV5-1 and TRBJ2-7; TRBD1 agrees at 8 bases. V shed 0 bases, J shed 2 bases, and the junction held 4 bases outside the gene matches. The germline V gene encodes CDR1 SGHRS and CDR2 YFSETQ. The CDR3 sequence is 15 residues long. This CDR3 reads CASSLAQGVTYEQYF. The DNA for the CDR3 is TGCGCCAGCAGCTTGGCACAGGGGGTGACCTACGAGCAGTACTTC.

This clonotype was seen repeatedly, ten times or more. The chain joins TRBV4-1 to TRBJ1-1; D ambiguous. Trimming took 0 bases from V and 4 from J, leaving 6 bases between them. The germline CDR1 and CDR2 sequences are MGHRA and YSYEKL. The CDR3 contains 13 residues. This CDR3 reads CASSQDRGTEAFF. The CDR3, as DNA: TGCGCCAGCAGCCAAGATCGGGGCACTGAAGCTTTCTTT.

V gene TRBV9 combines with J gene TRBJ2-3; 14 positions agree with TRBD2. The germline V gene has CDR1 SGDLS and CDR2 YYNGEE. CDR3 length: 16 amino acids. After removal of 4 bases from V and 5 bases from J, the junction contained 6 bases not matched to a gene. CDR3 nucleotide sequence: TGTGCCAGCAGCCAAGGGACTAGCGGGAGTATAGATACGCAGTATTTT. This gives the protein CASSQGTSGSIDTQYF. The entire variable domain, with the rest obtained from reference TRBV9 and TRBJ2-3, is as follows: DSGVTQTPKHLITATGQRVTLRCSPRSGDLSVYWYQQSLDQGLQFLIQYYNGEERAKGNILERFSAQQFPDLHSELNLSSLELGDSALYFCASSQGTSGSIDTQYFGPGTRLTVL.

With respect to this clonotype: A much larger clone differs from this one at a single base, so this may be a read error. This rearrangement joins TRBV30 to TRBJ1-5; 8 bases align to TRBD1. V lost 2 bases, J lost 5 bases, and 2 bases stayed unmatched. CDR1 is GTSNPN, CDR2 SVGIG, per germline (reference sequence). The length of the CDR3 is 13 residues. This CDR3 reads CAWSRQGYQPQHF. The CDR3 DNA is TGTGCCTGGAGTAGACAGGGGTATCAGCCCCAGCATTTT. The full variable domain, rest sourced from reference TRBV30 and TRBJ1-5, is SQTIHQWPATLVQPVGSPLSLECTVEGTSNPNLYWYRQAAGRGLQLLFYSVGIGQISSEVPQNLSASRPQDRQFILSSKKLLLSDSGFYLCAWSRQGYQPQHFGDGTRLSIL.

Note on this clonotype: Compared with germline, one end of the junction differs, possibly owing to a read error. The chain has TRBV3-1 and TRBJ2-2, with TRBD2 matching 8 bases. Germline CDR1 is LGHDT and CDR2 is YNNKEL (reference sequence). The CDR3 has 15 amino acids. CDR3 protein: CASSPSGRGTGELVF. As DNA, the CDR3 is TGTGCCAGCAGCCCAAGCGGGAGAGGTACCGGGGAGCTGGTTTTT.

This clonotype showed up many times. The chain couples TRBV6-1 to TRBJ1-5, with D unclear. The germline V and J ends were trimmed by 0 bases and 9 bases, with 15 bases remaining between them. Germline CDR1 and CDR2: MNHNS and SASEGT. CDR3 length equals 15 residues. CDR3 nucleotides: TGTGCCAGCAGTGAAGCTCCCCAGCCACCGTGGCCCCAGCATTTT. This gives the protein CASSEAPQPPWPQHF.

The V gene is TRBV5-5, the J gene TRBJ2-5, with 11 bases lining up with TRBD2. This CDR3 has 15 amino acids. Germline V lookup: CDR1 SGHKS, CDR2 YYEKEE (reference sequence). V dropped 4 bases and J dropped 5; count of bases not matched to a gene: 7. CDR3 residues: CASSVAGGGVETQYF. The CDR3 DNA reads TGTGCCAGCAGCGTAGCGGGAGGGGGGGTGGAGACCCAGTACTTC.

This clonotype was recorded many times. The gene calls are TRBV11-2 and TRBJ2-1; 7 nucleotides agree with TRBD2. This CDR3 region has 15 residues. V lost 4 bases and J lost 4; bases outside the gene matches: 7. The germline V gene encodes CDR1 SGHAT and CDR2 FQNNGV. CDR3 bases: TGTGCCAGCAGCTCGGTAGCGGGCGGGTACAATGAGCAGTTCTTC. It codes for CASSSVAGGYNEQFF. The full variable domain, rest sourced from reference TRBV11-2 and TRBJ2-1, is EAGVAQSPRYKIIEKRQSVAFWCNPISGHATLYWYQQILGQGPKLLIQFQNNGVVDDSQLPKDRFSAERLKGVDSTLKIQPAKLEDSAVYLCASSSVAGGYNEQFFGPGTRLTVL.

V usage is TRBV10-3 and J usage is TRBJ1-2; D may be TRBD1 (6 bases). V lost 3 bases to trimming and J lost 0 bases, with 8 bases between them. Germline CDR1 and CDR2: ENHRY and SYGVKD. The CDR3 consists of 14 residues. In nucleotides, the CDR3 is TGTGCCATCAGTGAAGCAGGGGCTAACTATGGCTACACCTTC. Protein: CAISEAGANYGYTF.

The J gene is TRBJ1-3, the V gene TRBV5-1; no definite D call. CDR3 length: 15 amino acids. The germline V gene has CDR1 SGHRS and CDR2 YFSETQ. V dropped 2 bases and J dropped 0 bases, with 9 bases sitting between them. The CDR3 sequence: CASSFSADSGNTIYF. CDR3 nucleotides: TGCGCCAGCAGCTTTTCGGCCGACTCTGGAAACACCATATATTTT.

This clonotype was seen at least ten times. The chain carries TRBV28 and TRBJ1-1; D is ambiguous. This CDR3 comprises 15 residues. CDR1 is MDHEN and CDR2 is SYDVKM in the germline V gene. Trimming stripped 2 bases from V and 2 bases from J, with 12 bases between. CDR3 bases: TGTGCCAGCAGTTTAGGAGGGAAAAGAAACACTGAAGCTTTCTTT. Its protein is CASSLGGKRNTEAFF.

This clonotype was recorded a few times. The chain couples TRBV5-1 to TRBJ2-5; 10 bases match TRBD2. The CDR3 runs 20 residues. Trimming cost V 0 bases and J 2 bases; bases outside gene matches: 16. CDR1 is SGHRS, CDR2 YFSETQ, per germline. CDR3 sequence: CASSLGIVLAGTTHQETQYF. Written as DNA, the CDR3 is TGCGCCAGCAGCTTGGGTATCGTACTAGCGGGAACGACGCATCAAGAGACCCAGTACTTC.

This clonotype showed up many times. The rearrangement uses TRBV7-9 and TRBJ2-3, with D possibly TRBD1 on 6 matching bases. Trimming removed 1 base from V and 1 base from J, with 12 bases in between. The CDR3 sequence is 16 residues long. From germline, CDR1 is SEHNR and CDR2 FQNEAQ (reference sequence). CDR3 protein: CASSLVGWGRTDTQYF. DNA for the CDR3: TGTGCCAGCAGCTTAGTGGGATGGGGGCGCACAGATACGCAGTATTTT.

Ten or more counts support this clonotype. This chain connects TRBV7-2 to TRBJ1-1, with TRBD1 as a possible D gene (5 bases). CDR1 SGHTA and CDR2 FQGNSA come from the germline V gene. CDR3 size: 14 residues. The V end lost 2 bases, the J end lost 7 bases, and 14 bases lay between the germline ends. CDR3 DNA: TGTGCCAGCAGCTTATTTACCGACAGTGGTGAAGCTTTCTTT. This encodes CASSLFTDSGEAFF.

This clonotype was recorded a few times. The V and J genes are TRBV4-2 and TRBJ1-3; D gene unclear. V dropped 1 base and J dropped 4 bases, with 11 bases sitting between them. The CDR3 spans 15 residues. CDR1 and CDR2 from the germline V gene are LGHNA and YNFKEQ. CDR3 in DNA: TGTGCCAGCAGCCAAGGGTGGGATGTAGGAAACACCATATATTTT. Translating gives CASSQGWDVGNTIYF.

This clonotype was counted at least ten times. The rearrangement joins TRBV7-9 to TRBJ2-1; no firm D call. Trimming removed 5 bases at V and 5 bases at J, with 4 bases between. Germline V gene data show CDR1 as SEHNR and CDR2 as FQNEAQ (reference sequence). The CDR3 spans 11 residues. CDR3 DNA sequence: TGTGCCAGCAGCCGTAACAATGAGCAGTTCTTC. Translating it yields CASSRNNEQFF.